Presented here are 3 T cell receptor beta chains from one specimen sequenced in a study of shared T cell receptors in the human thymus (dated by TCRdb to about 2021). The receptor library was made with the immunoSEQ multiplex PCR assay. The clones in this table, taken by TCRdb from immuneACCESS, are in-frame only. Not every clone is retained; where verified, under half of the shortfall comes from an unresolved V gene, and the cause of the rest is unknown. The sample records about 660,000 clones, 70% to 90% of which are singletons. Over 0.008% of the sample is in the top ten clones. These data also featured in a second study, about human thymus T cells.

The sequencing input was thymocytes. These TCRs come from a boy under three years old with a congenital heart defect. Donor details come from another sample of the same person, matched by shared clones.

This chain links TRBV5-3 with TRBJ1-1; D gene unclear. Being an ORF, TRBV5-3 has a function that is uncertain. The CDR3 sequence is 14 residues long. Trimming removed 4 bases from V and 4 bases from J, with 14 bases in between. The CDR3 here is CARSGLRKGTEAFF. The CDR3 coding sequence is TGTGCCAGAAGCGGCCTCAGGAAAGGCACTGAAGCTTTCTTT.

This clone was detected once. The chain is built from TRBV25-1 and TRBJ2-2; 8 nucleotides agree with TRBD2. Per the germline V gene, CDR1 is MGHDK and CDR2 is SYGVNS. The CDR3 extends over 14 amino acids. The ends lost 8 bases at V and 4 bases at J; junction bases unmatched: 6. The CDR3 bases are TGTGCCAGCGGTTCTAGCGGGTTCACCGGGGAGCTGTTTTTT. This gives the protein CASGSSGFTGELFF.

This rearrangement joins TRBV27 to TRBJ1-2; 7 bases line up with TRBD1. The V gene end was trimmed by 0 bases and the J gene end by 8 bases; junction bases not matched to a gene: 9. Germline values: CDR1 MNHEY, CDR2 SMNVEV (reference sequence). There are 15 residues in the CDR3. DNA of the CDR3: TGTGCCAGCAGTTTATCGAGCACAGGGGCGGGAGGCTACACCTTC. Amino acids: CASSLSSTGAGGYTF.